This entry concerns a single T cell receptor beta chain. Its antigen target is currently unknown. Base quality data are lacking; no much larger clone is found one base away. The 40 or so donors, aged roughly 6 to 95 years, were systemically healthy Caucasian individuals from Russia. Around 10 milliliters of peripheral blood were drawn from each donor into EDTA-treated Vacutainer tubes. Ficoll-Paque density-gradient centrifugation was used to isolate PBMCs, with at least 7 million obtained per sample. Total RNA was extracted from PBMCs with Trizol reagent, with at least 5 micrograms obtained per sample. For every donor, flow cytometry on a PBMC aliquot measured the percentage of naive CD45RAhigh/CD27high T cells. This sample is part of a study of blood T cells in healthy people across ages (dated by TCRdb to 2013 to 2016). Some background on the complete study: Template switching captured roughly one uniquely barcoded TCR beta cDNA molecule per two T cells in model experiments. To track age-related changes in TCR beta repertoire diversity, the study relied on deep sequencing normalized with unique cDNA molecular identifiers. The donors were divided into four age groups: young (average around 17 years), middle-aged (roughly 42), aged (approximately 64) and long-lived (roughly 82). To avoid experimental bias, donors of different ages were distributed randomly across sequencing lanes. Two additional independent replicas of 1 million unique cDNA reads from the same blood draw were analyzed for two donors (one aged 18 to 29 and one aged 80 or older). The paper's findings and limits, for the study overall: Observed TCR beta diversity per million T cells fell roughly linearly with age, and a significant reduction was already apparent by age around 36. Estimates of total diversity based on one million sequenced T cells were regarded as lower bounds and as underestimates. The long-lived group showed more naive CD4+ T cells, fewer expanded clones and increased TCR diversity than the aged group, suggesting age selection. Observed TCR beta diversity correlated strongly with the percentage of naive T cells measured by flow cytometry. Since profiling was done on bulk unsorted PBMCs, naive and antigen-experienced compartments could not be conclusively compared. The CMV infection status of donors was not known, potentially confounding age-related changes in expanded clonotypes.

Libraries were built with 5' RACE. Sequencer: Illumina HiSeq 2500. The second PCR ran for about 7 to 11 cycles and used a J-beta primer mix along with a sample-barcoded 5' primer. A unique molecular identifier was introduced onto each TCR beta cDNA molecule by a template-switch 5' adaptor carrying 12 random nucleotides. At least 2.5 million CDR3-containing paired-end reads were obtained from each sample. All of the RNA was converted into first-strand cDNA using the Mint cDNA synthesis kit, with a TRBC-specific oligonucleotide serving as the primer. After uracil-DNA glycosylase treatment, a first 18-cycle PCR used universal primers M1SS and BC2_uni_R on all cDNA. On the study's bioinformatics: Normalization of each sample was performed by random selection of 1 million high-quality reads, each carrying a distinct molecular identifier. Instead of being binned into consensus sequences, reads with shared molecular identifiers were discarded. MiTCR, with a Q25 quality threshold and the strictest error-elimination algorithm, was used for CDR3 identification, clonotype clustering and error correction. A nonparametric unseen species model with Euler transformation was used to estimate a lower bound on total TCR beta diversity. TCRdb reworked the public reads: Q25 trimming with fastp, MiXCR clone assembly, productive beta chains retained. Rows are combined by CDR3 protein, so each entry shows the most common genes and DNA. TCRdb, rather than the study authors, made the V and J calls. The sample table holds about 1.4 million distinct CDR3 sequences, of which almost 60% were seen once. The ten largest make up about 6.7% of the sample.

CDR1 LNHDA and CDR2 SQIVND were looked up in the germline V gene (reference sequence). V lost 6 bases and J lost 3 bases; the stretch between them is 11 bases long. The CDR3 runs 14 amino acids, cysteine and phenylalanine included. Just the 42-base CDR3 DNA is kept, in frame starting at base 1. Sequences were obtained from blood. The rearrangement joined TRBV19 to TRBJ2-2; no confident D gene assignment can be made. This clonotype was sampled from a man in his late teens or twenties in good health. The CDR3 sequence is CASRDHRDTGELFF. The DNA sequence follows: TGTGCCAGTAGGGACCACAGAGACACCGGGGAGCTGTTTTTT. Reference TRBV19 and TRBJ2-2 proteins supply the regions before and after the CDR3; the full variable domain is: DGGITQSPKYLFRKEGQNVTLSCEQNLNHDAMYWYRQDPGQGLRLIYYSQIVNDFQKGDIAEGYSVSREKKESFPLTVTSAQKNPTAFYLCASRDHRDTGELFFGEGSRLTVL.